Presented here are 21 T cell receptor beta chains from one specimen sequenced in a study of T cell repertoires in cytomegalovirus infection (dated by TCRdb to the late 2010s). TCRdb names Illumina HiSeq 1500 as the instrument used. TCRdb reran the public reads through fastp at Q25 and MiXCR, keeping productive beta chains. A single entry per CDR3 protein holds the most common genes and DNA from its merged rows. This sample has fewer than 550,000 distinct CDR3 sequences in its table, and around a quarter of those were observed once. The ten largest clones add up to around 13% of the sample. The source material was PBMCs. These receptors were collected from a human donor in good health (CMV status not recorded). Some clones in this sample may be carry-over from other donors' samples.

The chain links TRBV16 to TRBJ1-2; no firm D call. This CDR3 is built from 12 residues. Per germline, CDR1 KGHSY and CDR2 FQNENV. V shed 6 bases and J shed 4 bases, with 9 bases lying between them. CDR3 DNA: TGTGCCAGCAGAGACACCCGCTATGGCTACACCTTC. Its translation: CASRDTRYGYTF.

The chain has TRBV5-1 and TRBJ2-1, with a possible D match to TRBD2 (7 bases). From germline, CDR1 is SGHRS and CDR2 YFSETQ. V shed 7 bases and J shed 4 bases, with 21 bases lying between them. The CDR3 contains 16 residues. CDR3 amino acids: CASRPQRGRGYNEQFF. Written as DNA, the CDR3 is TGCGCCAGCCGTCCCCAGCGGGGAAGGGGGTACAATGAGCAGTTCTTC.

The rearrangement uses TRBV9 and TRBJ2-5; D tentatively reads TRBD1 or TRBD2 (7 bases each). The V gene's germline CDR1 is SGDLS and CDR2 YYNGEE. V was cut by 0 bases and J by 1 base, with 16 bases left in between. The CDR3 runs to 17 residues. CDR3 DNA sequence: TGTGCCAGCAGCGTAGAGGGGGCAGGGGGGGTCCAAGAGACCCAGTACTTC. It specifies CASSVEGAGGVQETQYF.

This CDR3 reads CASSLPGTTVYEQFF. The CDR3 nucleotides are TGTGCCAGCAGCCTACCCGGGACTACTGTCTATGAGCAGTTCTTC. J is TRBJ2-1 and V is TRBV13, with 7 bases that match TRBD2. The J segment lost 8 bases and the V segment lost 5 bases, leaving 12 bases of the junction unmatched. This CDR3 contains 15 residues. The germline gives CDR1 PRHDT, CDR2 FYEKMQ (reference sequence).

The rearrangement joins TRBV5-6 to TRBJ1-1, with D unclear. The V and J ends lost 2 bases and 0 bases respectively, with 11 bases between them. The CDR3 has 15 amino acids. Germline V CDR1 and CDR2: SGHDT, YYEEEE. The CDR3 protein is CASSFSGKLNTEAFF. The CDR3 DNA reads TGTGCCAGCAGCTTTTCCGGGAAACTGAACACTGAAGCTTTCTTT.

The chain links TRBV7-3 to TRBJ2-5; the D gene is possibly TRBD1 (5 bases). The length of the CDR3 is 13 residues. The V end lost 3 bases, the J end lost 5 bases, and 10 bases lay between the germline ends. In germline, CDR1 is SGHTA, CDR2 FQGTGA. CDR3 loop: CASSFGARETQYF. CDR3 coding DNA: TGTGCCAGCAGCTTTGGGGCGAGGGAGACCCAGTACTTC.

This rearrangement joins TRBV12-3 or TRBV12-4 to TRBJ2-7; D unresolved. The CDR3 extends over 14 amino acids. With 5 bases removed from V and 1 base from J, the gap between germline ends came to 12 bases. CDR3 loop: CASSPWSDSYEQYF. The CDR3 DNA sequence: TGTGCCAGCAGTCCATGGTCTGATTCCTACGAGCAGTACTTC.

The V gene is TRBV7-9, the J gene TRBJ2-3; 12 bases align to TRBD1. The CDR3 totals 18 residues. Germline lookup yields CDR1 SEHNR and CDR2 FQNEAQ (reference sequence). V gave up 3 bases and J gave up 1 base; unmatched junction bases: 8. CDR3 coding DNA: TGTGCCAGCAGCTTGGGACAGGGGGCGCTTGGTGGCACAGATACGCAGTATTTT. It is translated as CASSLGQGALGGTDTQYF.

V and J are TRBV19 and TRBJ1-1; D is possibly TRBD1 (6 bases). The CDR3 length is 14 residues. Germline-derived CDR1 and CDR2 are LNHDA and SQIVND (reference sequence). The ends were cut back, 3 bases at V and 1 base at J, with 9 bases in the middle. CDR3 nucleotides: TGTGCCAGTAGTATCGGGGGCCGGAACACTGAAGCTTTCTTT. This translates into CASSIGGRNTEAFF.

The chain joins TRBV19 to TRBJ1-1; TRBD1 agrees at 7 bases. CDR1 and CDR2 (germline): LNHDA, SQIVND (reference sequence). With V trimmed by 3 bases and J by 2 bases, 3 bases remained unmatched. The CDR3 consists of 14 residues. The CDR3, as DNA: TGTGCCAGTAGTATCCGGGACAGAAACACTGAAGCTTTCTTT. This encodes CASSIRDRNTEAFF.

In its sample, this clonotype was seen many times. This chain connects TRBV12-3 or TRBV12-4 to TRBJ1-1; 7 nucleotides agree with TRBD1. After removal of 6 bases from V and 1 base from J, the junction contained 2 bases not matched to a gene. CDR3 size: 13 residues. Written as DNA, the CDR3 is TGTGCCAGCAGCCGGACAGGGAACACTGAAGCTTTCTTT. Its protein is CASSRTGNTEAFF.

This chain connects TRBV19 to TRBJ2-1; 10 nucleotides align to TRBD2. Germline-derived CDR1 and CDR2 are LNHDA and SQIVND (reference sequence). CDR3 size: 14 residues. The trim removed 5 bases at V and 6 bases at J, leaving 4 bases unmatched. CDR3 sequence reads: CASSGIAGGNEQFF. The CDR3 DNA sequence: TGTGCCAGTAGTGGCATAGCGGGAGGCAATGAGCAGTTCTTC. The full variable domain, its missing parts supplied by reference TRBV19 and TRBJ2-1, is DGGITQSPKYLFRKEGQNVTLSCEQNLNHDAMYWYRQDPGQGLRLIYYSQIVNDFQKGDIAEGYSVSREKKESFPLTVTSAQKNPTAFYLCASSGIAGGNEQFFGPGTRLTVL.

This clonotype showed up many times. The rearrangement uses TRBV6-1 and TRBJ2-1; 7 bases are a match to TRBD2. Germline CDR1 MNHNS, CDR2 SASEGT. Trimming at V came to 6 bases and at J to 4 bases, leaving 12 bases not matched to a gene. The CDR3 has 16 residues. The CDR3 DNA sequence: TGTGCCAGCAGGAGGACTAGTTCTAATCCTTACAATGAGCAGTTCTTC. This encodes CASRRTSSNPYNEQFF.

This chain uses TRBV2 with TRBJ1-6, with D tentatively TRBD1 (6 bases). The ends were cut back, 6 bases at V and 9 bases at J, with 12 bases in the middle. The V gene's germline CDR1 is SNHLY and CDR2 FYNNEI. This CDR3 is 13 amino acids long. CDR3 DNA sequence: TGTGCCAGCAGCAGACAGGCGGGTTCACCCCTCCACTTT. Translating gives CASSRQAGSPLHF.

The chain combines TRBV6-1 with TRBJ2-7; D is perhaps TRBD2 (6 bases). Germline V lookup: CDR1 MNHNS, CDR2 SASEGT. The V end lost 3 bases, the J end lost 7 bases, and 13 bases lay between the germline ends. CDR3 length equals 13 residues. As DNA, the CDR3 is TGTGCCAGCAGTGATGGGACTTCGTTGGAGCAGTACTTC. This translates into CASSDGTSLEQYF.

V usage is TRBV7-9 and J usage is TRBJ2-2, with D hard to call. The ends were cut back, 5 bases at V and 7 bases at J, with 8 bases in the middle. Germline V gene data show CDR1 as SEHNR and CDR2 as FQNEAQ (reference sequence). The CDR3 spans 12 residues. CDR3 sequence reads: CASSTWDGELFF. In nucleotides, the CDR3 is TGTGCCAGCAGCACCTGGGACGGGGAGCTGTTTTTT. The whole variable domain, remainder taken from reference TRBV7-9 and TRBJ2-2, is DTGVSQNPRHKITKRGQNVTFRCDPISEHNRLYWYRQTLGQGPEFLTYFQNEAQLEKSRLLSDRFSAERPKGSFSTLEIQRTEQGDSAMYLCASSTWDGELFFGEGSRLTVL.

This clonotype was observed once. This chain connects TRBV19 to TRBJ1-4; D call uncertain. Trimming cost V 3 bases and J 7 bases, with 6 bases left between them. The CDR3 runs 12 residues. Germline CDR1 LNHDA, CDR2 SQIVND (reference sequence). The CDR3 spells CASSMTGEKLFF. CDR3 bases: TGTGCCAGTAGTATGACCGGTGAAAAACTGTTTTTT.

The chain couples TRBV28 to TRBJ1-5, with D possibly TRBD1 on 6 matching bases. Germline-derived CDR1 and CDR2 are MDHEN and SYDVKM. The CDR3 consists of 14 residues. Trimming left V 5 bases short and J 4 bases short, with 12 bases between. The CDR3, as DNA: TGTGCCAGCAGTCCCCGACAGGTTAATCAGCCCCAGCATTTT. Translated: CASSPRQVNQPQHF. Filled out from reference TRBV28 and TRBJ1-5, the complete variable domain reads DVKVTQSSRYLVKRTGEKVFLECVQDMDHENMFWYRQDPGLGLRLIYFSYDVKMKEKGDIPEGYSVSREKKERFSLILESASTNQTSMYLCASSPRQVNQPQHFGDGTRLSIL.

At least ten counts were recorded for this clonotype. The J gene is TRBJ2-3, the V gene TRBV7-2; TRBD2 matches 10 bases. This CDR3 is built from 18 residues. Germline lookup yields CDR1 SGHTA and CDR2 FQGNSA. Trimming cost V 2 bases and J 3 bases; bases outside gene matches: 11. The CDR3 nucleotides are TGTGCCAGCAGCTTATCTCAGAGCGGGAGGGTCGCGACAGATACGCAGTATTTT. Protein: CASSLSQSGRVATDTQYF.

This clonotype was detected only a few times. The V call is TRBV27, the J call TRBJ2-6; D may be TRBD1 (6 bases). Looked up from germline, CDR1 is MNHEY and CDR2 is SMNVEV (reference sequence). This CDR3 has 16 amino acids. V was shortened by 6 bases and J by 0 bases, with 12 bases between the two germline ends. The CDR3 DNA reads TGTGCCAGCAGGTCCCAGGGGAGCTCTGGGGCCAACGTCCTGACTTTC. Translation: CASRSQGSSGANVLTF.

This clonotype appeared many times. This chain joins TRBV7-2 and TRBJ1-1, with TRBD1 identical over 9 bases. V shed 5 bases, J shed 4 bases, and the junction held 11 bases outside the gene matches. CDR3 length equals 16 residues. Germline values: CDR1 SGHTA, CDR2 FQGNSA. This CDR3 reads CASSALQGARGTEAFF. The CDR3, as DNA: TGTGCCAGCAGCGCCTTACAGGGGGCGCGAGGCACTGAAGCTTTCTTT.